The present entry profiles one T cell receptor beta chain with its context. Its antigen is still unknown. TCRdb's copy holds only in-frame clones and misses some; the assay was immunoSEQ multiplex PCR. The table records approximately 150,000 clones, approximately 95% of them present only once. The sample comes from a study of T cell responses to AZD1222 COVID-19 vaccine. Notes on the study in general: Repertoire samples came only from after the peak T cell response. Breadth and depth of Spike-specific TCRs rose after two AZD1222 doses.

The CDR3 runs to 14 residues. V lost 6 bases, J lost 7 bases, and 16 bases lay in between. In germline, CDR1 is SGHDN, CDR2 FVKESK. J is TRBJ1-3 and V is TRBV14; tentatively, D is TRBD1 (6 bases). This receptor was identified in an adult in good health. Here the sequenced sample was peripheral blood, taken on day 0 of MenACWY control vaccination. CDR3 bases: TGTGCCAGCAGTCGGTGGTCTCAGGGGAACACCATATATTTT. Its protein product is CASSRWSQGNTIYF.